These 7 T cell receptor beta chains came from one sample sequenced in a study of cytomegalovirus exposure and HLA in healthy donors. Amplification used 60 Vbeta primers and 13 Jbeta primers. The assay was immunoSEQ multiplex PCR, and TCRdb's table has in-frame clones only and misses some. The table records around 170,000 clones, roughly 85% of them present only once. The sequenced material came from PBMCs. These TCRs come from a middle-aged woman in good health and CMV-seronegative.

Turning to this clone: Mismatch with germline at one junction end may stem from a read error. This chain joins TRBV7-7 and TRBJ1-5, with 7 bases lining up with TRBD1. The CDR3 length is 22 residues. CDR1 is SSHAT and CDR2 is FNYEAQ in the germline V gene (reference sequence). The CDR3 DNA sequence: TGTGCTAGCAGCTTAATGGCGATCAGGACAGGATGCCCGGGGGTGCCCTGGTGGCCCCAGCATTTT. Its translation: CASSLMAIRTGCPGVPWWPQHF. Looking up the rest from reference TRBV7-7 and TRBJ1-5 gives the full variable domain: GAGVSQSPRYKVTKRGQDVTLRCDPISSHATLYWYQQALGQGPEFLTYFNYEAQPDKSGLPSDRFSAERPEGSISTLTIQRTEQRDSAMYRCASSLMAIRTGCPGVPWWPQHFGDGTRLSIL.

This clone appeared a few times. This chain uses TRBV4-3 with TRBJ1-4; no definite D call. V was trimmed by 4 bases and J by 8 bases, leaving 11 bases between them. The CDR3 is made up of 13 amino acids. CDR1 LGHNA and CDR2 YSLEER come from the germline V gene. The CDR3 loop reads CASSLLGEEKLFF. CDR3 DNA: TGCGCCAGCAGCCTCCTTGGGGAGGAAAAACTGTTTTTT.

The chain uses TRBV5-1 and TRBJ2-5, with 12 bases matching TRBD2. The CDR3 covers 16 residues. Germline V gives CDR1 SGHRS, CDR2 YFSETQ. Trimming took 0 bases from V and 5 from J; bases not matched to a gene: 5. CDR3 sequence: CASSLGSSGGAETQYF. The DNA for the CDR3 is TGCGCCAGCAGCTTGGGGTCTAGCGGGGGGGCGGAGACCCAGTACTTC.

The chain is built from TRBV6-5 and TRBJ2-1; 8 bases are shared with TRBD2. CDR3 length: 15 amino acids. Germline values: CDR1 MNHEY, CDR2 SVGAGI. V shed 2 bases and J 7 bases; nucleotides not matched to a gene: 7. The CDR3 loop reads CASSYDTSGHNEQFF. The CDR3 DNA sequence: TGTGCCAGCAGTTACGATACTAGCGGTCATAATGAGCAGTTCTTC.

This chain uses TRBV5-4 with TRBJ1-1; 10 nucleotides agree with TRBD1. CDR3 length equals 14 residues. Trimming at V came to 6 bases and at J to 8 bases, leaving 10 bases not matched to a gene. CDR1 is SGHNT, CDR2 YYREEE, per germline (reference sequence). The CDR3 is CASMETGGFGEAFF. CDR3 bases: TGTGCCAGCATGGAGACAGGGGGCTTTGGGGAAGCTTTCTTT.

The chain carries TRBV12-5 and TRBJ1-2; TRBD1 is a possible D gene (6 bases). Germline-derived CDR1 and CDR2 are LGHNT and FRNRAP. The CDR3 has 15 residues. The ends were cut back, 2 bases at V and 2 bases at J, with 12 bases in the middle. CDR3 region: CASGLLDRPNYGYTF. CDR3 nucleotides: TGTGCTAGTGGTTTGTTAGACAGGCCGAACTATGGCTACACCTTC.

This rearrangement joins TRBV9 to TRBJ1-2; D uncertain. Trimming pared 4 bases from V and 5 bases from J, leaving 9 bases between. CDR3 length: 12 residues. CDR1 and CDR2 from the germline V gene are SGDLS and YYNGEE. CDR3 protein: CASSPFGYGYTF. CDR3 nucleotide sequence: TGTGCCAGCAGCCCTTTCGGGTATGGCTACACCTTC.